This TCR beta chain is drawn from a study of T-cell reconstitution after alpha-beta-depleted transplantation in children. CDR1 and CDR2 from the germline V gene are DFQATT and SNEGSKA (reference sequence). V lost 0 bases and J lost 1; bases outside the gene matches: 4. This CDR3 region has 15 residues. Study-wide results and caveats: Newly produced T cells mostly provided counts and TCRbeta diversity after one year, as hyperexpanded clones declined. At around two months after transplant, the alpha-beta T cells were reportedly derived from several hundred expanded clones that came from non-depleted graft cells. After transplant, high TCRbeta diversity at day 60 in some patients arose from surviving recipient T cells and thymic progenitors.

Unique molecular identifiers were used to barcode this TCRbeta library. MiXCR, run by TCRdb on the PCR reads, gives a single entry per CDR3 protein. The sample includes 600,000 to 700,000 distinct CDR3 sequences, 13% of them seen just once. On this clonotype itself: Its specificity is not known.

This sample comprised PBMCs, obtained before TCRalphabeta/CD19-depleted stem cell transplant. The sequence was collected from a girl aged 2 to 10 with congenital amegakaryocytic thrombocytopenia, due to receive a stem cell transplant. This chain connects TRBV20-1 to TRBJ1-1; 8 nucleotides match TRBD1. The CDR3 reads CSARDFGQGNTEAFF. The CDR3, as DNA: TGCAGTGCTAGAGATTTTGGACAGGGGAACACTGAAGCTTTCTTT.